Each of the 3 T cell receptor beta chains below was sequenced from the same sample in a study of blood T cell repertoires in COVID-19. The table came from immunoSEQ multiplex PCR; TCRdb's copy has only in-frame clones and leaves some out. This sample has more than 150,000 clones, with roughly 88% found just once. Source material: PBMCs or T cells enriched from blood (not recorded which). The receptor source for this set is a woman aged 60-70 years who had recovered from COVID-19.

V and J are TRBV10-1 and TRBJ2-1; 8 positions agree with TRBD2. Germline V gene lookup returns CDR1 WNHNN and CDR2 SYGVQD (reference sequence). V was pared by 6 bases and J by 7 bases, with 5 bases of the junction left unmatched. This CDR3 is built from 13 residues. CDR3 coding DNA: TGCGCCAGCAGCGCGGGGGGAAGAAATGAGCAGTTCTTC. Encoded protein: CASSAGGRNEQFF.

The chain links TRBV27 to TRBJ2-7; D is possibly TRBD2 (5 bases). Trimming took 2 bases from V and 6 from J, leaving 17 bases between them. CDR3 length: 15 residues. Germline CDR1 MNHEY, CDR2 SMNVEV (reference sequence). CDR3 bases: TGTGCCAGCAGTTTAATGCCAACTAGGACGGGCGAGCAGTACTTC. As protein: CASSLMPTRTGEQYF.

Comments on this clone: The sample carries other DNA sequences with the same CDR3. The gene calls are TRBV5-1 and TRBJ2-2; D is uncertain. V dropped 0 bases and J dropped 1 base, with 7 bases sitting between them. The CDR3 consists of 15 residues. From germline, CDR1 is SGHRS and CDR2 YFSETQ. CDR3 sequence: CASSLVAVNTGELFF. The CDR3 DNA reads TGCGCCAGCAGCTTGGTGGCTGTGAACACCGGGGAGCTGTTTTTT.